The 2 T cell receptor beta chains presented below share a single source sample, sequenced in a study of T cell responses to AZD1222 COVID-19 vaccine. Sequenced by immunoSEQ multiplex PCR; TCRdb stores in-frame clones only, minus some. This sample has about 94,000 clones, with roughly 90% found just once. Sequenced material: peripheral blood, taken 28 days after the second AZD1222 dose. Receptors were obtained from an adult who received the AZD1222 COVID-19 vaccine.

The gene calls are TRBV30 and TRBJ2-3; weak D call: TRBD2 (6 bases). The V and J ends lost 5 bases and 2 bases respectively, with 20 bases between them. The germline V gene has CDR1 GTSNPN and CDR2 SVGIG (reference sequence). The CDR3 sequence is 16 residues long. The CDR3 sequence is CAWGLNAGTYTDTQYF. DNA for the CDR3: TGTGCCTGGGGACTAAATGCCGGGACTTACACAGATACGCAGTATTTT.

The chain carries TRBV3-1 (or the pseudogene TRBV3-2) and TRBJ2-1, with D uncertain. The V end lost 3 bases, the J end lost 5 bases, and 8 bases lay between the germline ends. This CDR3 has 13 amino acids. Germline V gene data show CDR1 as LGHDT and CDR2 as YNNKEL (reference sequence). CDR3 sequence (DNA): TGTGCCAGCAGCCATGGCCTCCACAATGAGCAGTTCTTC. Amino acid sequence: CASSHGLHNEQFF.